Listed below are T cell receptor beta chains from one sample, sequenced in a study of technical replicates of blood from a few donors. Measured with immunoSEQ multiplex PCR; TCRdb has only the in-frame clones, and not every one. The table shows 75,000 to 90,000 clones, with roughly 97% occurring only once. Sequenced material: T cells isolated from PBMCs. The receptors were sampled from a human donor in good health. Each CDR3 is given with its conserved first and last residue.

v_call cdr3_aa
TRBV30 CAWSDRGSDGELFF
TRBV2 CASSEEGTGGGNEQFF
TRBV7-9 CASSYHGGTEAFF
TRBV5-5 CASRGLAGGEGAYEQYF
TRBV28 CASSITSGSRFNEQYF
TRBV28 CASSSNRLLAGGVDTQYF
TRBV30 CAWRLVAGGLISYNEQFF
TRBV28 CASRETGIDMNTEAFF
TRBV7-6 CASSLTGAKAYEQYF
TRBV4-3 CASSQDGPNEQFF
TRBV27 CASRTGTGVFEQYF
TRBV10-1 CASSVGASGNTIYF
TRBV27 CASSPILVGSYGYTF
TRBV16 CASSQSRGDYGYTF
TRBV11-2 CASSALVSGANVLTF
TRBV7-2 CASSLLQVFRETQYF
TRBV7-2 CASSFSVGGTYEQYF
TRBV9 CASSAERTGYNYGYTF
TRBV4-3 CASSQGYEHFMNTEAFF
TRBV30 CAWSAGTGTYEQYF
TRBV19 CASSGSLAGQETQYF
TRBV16 CASSPRTSGTDTQYF
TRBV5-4 CASSLERRDRNYEQYF
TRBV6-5 CASSMRGSNQPQHF
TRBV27 CASRVLRGNEKLFF
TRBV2 CASSQRGGSSNQPQHF
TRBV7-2 CASTSSGRTDTQYF
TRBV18 CASSPLDRQEAFF
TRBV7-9 CASSLGGQGAVQYF
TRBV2 CASSVGQNYEQYF
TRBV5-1 CASSLWLSDRETYEQYF
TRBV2 CASSNSGGSYNEQFF
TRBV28 CASSLDSGDTQYF
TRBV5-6 CASSLGLADYYNEQFF
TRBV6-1 CASSTNGLAQGIQYF
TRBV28 CASSRLAGNYNEQFF
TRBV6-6 CASSFDSRSSYEQYF
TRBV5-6 CASSFVSNTEAFF
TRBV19 CASSLYGQVNEKLFF
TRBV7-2 CASSPGLAGIWYF
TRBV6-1 CASIKTGGDSYEQYF
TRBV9 CASSPTTGDRQYF
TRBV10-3 CATTGQETYNEQFF
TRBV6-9 CATLAGLDNEQFF
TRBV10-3 CAISEAPSTDTQYF
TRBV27 CASSLGGGNEQYF
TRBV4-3 CASSQDVSGGSYEQYF
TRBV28 CASAKSWSTEAFF
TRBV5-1 CASSLAGLQPYEQYF
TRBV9 CASSVGTEQETQYF
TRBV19 CASSSLLTYVQPQHF
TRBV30 CAWTRQGVGGYTF
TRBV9 CASSLRQGRTYNEQFF